These T cell receptor beta chains were read from a single sample in a study of human T cells and chemical hapten exposure. TCRdb independently ran MiXCR on the RACE reads; one entry per CDR3 protein. The sample lists 240,000 or so distinct CDR3 sequences; 7% to 10% were seen once. Sequenced here: whole blood, sampled in connection with sensitization to the hapten diphenylcyclopropenone (DPC). Receptor source: a woman between 40 and 55 years old with alopecia areata. Some clones in this sample may be carry-over from other donors' samples. Each CDR3 is given with its conserved first and last residue. Fields, in order: J gene, D gene, V gene, clone size, CDR3 length, CDR3 DNA, CDR3 protein. The D gene is left open where the match is weak. The size entry is marked missing in some rows and otherwise reads once, few, many or a size class.

>TRBJ1-5|-|TRBV5-1|many|15
TGCGCCAGCTCATTAGGGGCAGGGTCCAATCAGCCCCAGCATTTT
CASSLGAGSNQPQHF
>TRBJ1-5|-|TRBV20-1|many|13
TGCAGTGCTAAGGACACTAGCAATCAGCCCCAGCATTTT
CSAKDTSNQPQHF
>TRBJ2-5|-|TRBV12-3/TRBV12-4|few|14
TGTGCCAGCAGTCCTGGTAGGATAGTCGAGACCCAGTACTTC
CASSPGRIVETQYF
>TRBJ2-7|-|TRBV7-9|many|14
TGTGCCAGCAGCTACCCAGGGGCATCGTACGAGCAGTACTTC
CASSYPGASYEQYF
>TRBJ2-3|-|TRBV6-6|-|14
TGTGCCAGCAGCAGAACCGTCAGCGCCGATACGCAGTATTTT
CASSRTVSADTQYF
>TRBJ1-1|TRBD1|TRBV28|many|14
TGTGCCAGCAGTTTAGGGACAGGGGGAACTGAAGCTTTCTTT
CASSLGTGGTEAFF
>TRBJ2-5|-|TRBV6-5|-|13
TGTGCCAGCAGTTACGGCAGGAGCGTCACCCAGTACTTC
CASSYGRSVTQYF
>TRBJ2-7|TRBD1|TRBV5-1|few|15
TGCGCCAGCAGCTTGGGGTTGGGACAGGGTAACGAGCAGTACTTC
CASSLGLGQGNEQYF
>TRBJ2-1|TRBD2|TRBV7-6|few|16
TGTGCCAGCAGCTTAGCGGGACTAGCGGGACTCAATGAGCAGTTCTTC
CASSLAGLAGLNEQFF
>TRBJ2-6|-|TRBV7-2|few|15
TGTGCCAGCAGCGAACAGGGCGCTGGGGCCAACGTCCTGACTTTC
CASSEQGAGANVLTF
>TRBJ1-5|-|TRBV20-1|-|15
TGCAGTGCTAGAGATCTCACAGGGATGGGTCAGCCCCAGCATTTT
CSARDLTGMGQPQHF
>TRBJ2-1|TRBD1|TRBV7-2|-|15
TGTGCCAGCAGCTTAGCAGGGGGCTGGTACAATGAGCAGTTCTTC
CASSLAGGWYNEQFF
>TRBJ1-4|TRBD1|TRBV5-5|many|14
TGTGCCAGCAGCTTGGAAGGACAGGGGATGAAAATGTTTTTT
CASSLEGQGMKMFF
>TRBJ1-2|TRBD1|TRBV5-5|few|16
TGTGCCAGCAGCTTGGCCCCAGGACAGGGCTCTGATGGCTACACCTTC
CASSLAPGQGSDGYTF
>TRBJ2-3|TRBD2|TRBV29-1|few|18
TGCAGCGTCGAAGGACAGGGACTAGCGGGAGTGGGGACAGATACGCAGTATTTT
CSVEGQGLAGVGTDTQYF
>TRBJ2-5|-|TRBV20-1|few|11
TGCAGTGCTACAGGGTGGGAGACCCAGTACTTC
CSATGWETQYF
>TRBJ2-7|-|TRBV6-2/TRBV6-3|-|14
TGTGCCAGCAGTCGTTTAGCGGACCTCTACGAGCAGTACTTC
CASSRLADLYEQYF
>TRBJ1-1|-|TRBV6-2/TRBV6-3|-|14
TGTGCCATCCAGCCTCTGCACGGGAACACTGAAGCTTTCTTT
CAIQPLHGNTEAFF
>TRBJ2-7|TRBD2|TRBV6-5|few|16
TGTGCCAGCCACCCAATTGCCTCGGGACTAGCGGCCGAGCAGTACTTC
CASHPIASGLAAEQYF
>TRBJ2-6|TRBD1|TRBV29-1|-|15
TGCAGCGCCTTCACAGGGGGGTCTGGGACCAACGTCCTGACTTTC
CSAFTGGSGTNVLTF
>TRBJ1-2|-|TRBV28|-|12
TGTGCCAGCAGTTTAGGGATTTCTGGCTACACCTTC
CASSLGISGYTF
>TRBJ2-1|TRBD2|TRBV6-6|few|17
TGTGCCAGCAGTCCGACTAGCGGGAGAGGGTCCTACAATGAGCAGTTCTTC
CASSPTSGRGSYNEQFF
>TRBJ2-3|TRBD2|TRBV4-2|-|15
TGTGCCAGCAGCCAAGATCTAGCGGTCACAGATACGCAGTATTTT
CASSQDLAVTDTQYF
>TRBJ2-7|-|TRBV6-2/TRBV6-3|-|14
TGTGCCAGCAGGCGTCTGGGGAGCTCCTACGAGCAGTACTTC
CASRRLGSSYEQYF
>TRBJ1-6|-|TRBV7-2|many|16
TGTGCCAGCAGCGCTAATCGCCCAGGAAATAATTCACCCCTCCACTTT
CASSANRPGNNSPLHF
>TRBJ2-4|-|TRBV7-2|many|13
TGTGCCAGCAGCTTAGTGTCGGAAAACATTCAGTACTTC
CASSLVSENIQYF
>TRBJ2-7|-|TRBV12-3/TRBV12-4|many|12
TGTGCCAGCAGTCGCCTTGGCTACGAGCAGTACTTC
CASSRLGYEQYF
>TRBJ2-5|TRBD2|TRBV4-3|few|15
TGCGCCAGCCGCTCTTCGGGCGGGAGTGGTGAGACCCAGTACTTC
CASRSSGGSGETQYF
>TRBJ2-1|TRBD1|TRBV7-2|-|14
TGTGCCAGTCGGACCGGACAGGGTTACAATGAGCAGTTCTTC
CASRTGQGYNEQFF
>TRBJ1-5|-|TRBV9|-|14
TGTGCCAGCAGCCCCCCAGGCGTACATTGGCCCCAGCATTTT
CASSPPGVHWPQHF
>TRBJ1-1|-|TRBV4-1|-|14
TGCGCCAGCAGGCCGCTAGGGCATGACACTGAAGCTTTCTTT
CASRPLGHDTEAFF
>TRBJ2-7|TRBD2|TRBV20-1|-|17
TGCAGTGCTCGAAATCCGAGGACTAGCGGGAGTGTCTACGAGCAGTACTTC
CSARNPRTSGSVYEQYF
>TRBJ1-4|-|TRBV7-9|few|14
TGTGCCAGCAGCCGTCGCGGGGGAGGTGAAAAACTGTTTTTT
CASSRRGGGEKLFF
>TRBJ2-1|-|TRBV27|few|16
TGTGCCAGCAGTCCAATGGTGAGGGTTCACTACAATGAGCAGTTCTTC
CASSPMVRVHYNEQFF
>TRBJ2-3|TRBD2|TRBV4-1|few|17
TGCGCCAGCAGCCAAGACCCCCGAGCGGGAGTTCCAGATACGCAGTATTTT
CASSQDPRAGVPDTQYF
>TRBJ2-2|TRBD1|TRBV24-1|many|16
TGTGCCACCAGTGATTCCGGGACAGCTCACACCGGGGAGCTGTTTTTT
CATSDSGTAHTGELFF
>TRBJ2-7|TRBD1|TRBV7-2|few|15
TGTGCCAGCAGCCTCCCGGGACAGGCCACATACGAGCAGTACTTC
CASSLPGQATYEQYF
>TRBJ2-5|TRBD1|TRBV29-1|-|13
TGCAGCGTCCAACGGACAGGGGGGGAGACCCAGTACTTC
CSVQRTGGETQYF
>TRBJ1-1|TRBD1|TRBV5-6|-|15
TGTGCCAGCAGCTACGGACAGGGGAGGGACACTGAAGCTTTCTTT
CASSYGQGRDTEAFF
>TRBJ1-2|-|TRBV7-2|few|13
TGTGCCAGCAGCTCAGCGGGGGGCTATGGCTACACCTTC
CASSSAGGYGYTF
>TRBJ1-2|-|TRBV28|-|14
TGTGCCAGCAGTCTCGTTGGGCGTAACTATGGCTACACCTTC
CASSLVGRNYGYTF
>TRBJ1-1|-|TRBV4-2|few|14
TGTGCCAGCAGCCAAGAGCTCCAGGGGACTGAAGCTTTCTTT
CASSQELQGTEAFF
>TRBJ2-2|-|TRBV7-2|-|13
TGTGCCAGCAGCGGTATGAGGACCGGGGAGCTGTTTTTT
CASSGMRTGELFF
>TRBJ2-7|TRBD2|TRBV6-5|few|17
TGTGCCAGCAGTTATCCTCCGTTGGGCGGGAGGGCTAACGAGCAGTACTTC
CASSYPPLGGRANEQYF
>TRBJ2-7|-|TRBV24-1|-|13
TGTGCCACCCCAGGGGCCCCGGGAGGCGAGCAGTACTTC
CATPGAPGGEQYF
>TRBJ2-7|TRBD1|TRBV3-1|-|16
TGTGCCAGCAGCCAAGCTGTCGACAGGGGGCGAGCCGAGCAGTACTTC
CASSQAVDRGRAEQYF
>TRBJ1-6|-|TRBV5-1|few|15
TGCGCCAGCAGCTTGGATTGGGGCAACGATTCACCCCTCCACTTT
CASSLDWGNDSPLHF
>TRBJ1-1|-|TRBV20-1|many|12
TGCAGTGCAGCGACAGAGACCACTGAAGCTTTCTTT
CSAATETTEAFF
>TRBJ2-3|TRBD1|TRBV7-9|-|15
TGTGCCAGCAGCTTAGGCCGGGACAGGATAGGGACGCAGTATTTT
CASSLGRDRIGTQYF
>TRBJ2-1|TRBD2|TRBV7-2|many|14
TGTGCCAGCAGCTCCACTAGCGGGAGGGTAGTCAGGGTCTTC
CASSSTSGRVVRVF
>TRBJ2-2|-|TRBV11-2|many|16
TGTGCCAGCAGCTTAAATGCGGGTGCGAACACCGGGGAGCTGTTTTTT
CASSLNAGANTGELFF
>TRBJ2-7|-|TRBV7-2|many|13
TGTGCCAGCAGCTTAGGAGTCTCCTACGAGCAGTACTTC
CASSLGVSYEQYF
>TRBJ2-7|-|TRBV27|-|9
TGTGCCACCCTTAGAGAGCAGTACTTC
CATLREQYF
>TRBJ2-3|TRBD2|TRBV29-1|many|13
TGCAGCGTTGACGAGGGAGGGACAGATACGCAGTATTTT
CSVDEGGTDTQYF